This entry features one TCR beta chain sequence. Its antigen is unknown. The entry originates in a study of T cell repertoires in cytomegalovirus infection. As for the study in general: Recently identified HLA-C-restricted and well-studied HLA-B-restricted CMV epitopes were used. CMV infection together with matching HLA type was indicated by public TCR beta signatures.

This CDR3 has 15 amino acids. The V end lost 1 base, the J end lost 5 bases, and 15 bases lay between the germline ends. Germline V gene sequence: CDR1 LGHNA, CDR2 YSLEER. Whole-study findings and limits: What dominated the ex vivo response were HLA-C-restricted CMV-specific TCR beta clonotypes.

TCRdb independently ran MiXCR on the reads; one entry per CDR3 protein. This table has approximately 260,000 distinct CDR3 sequences, under 25% appearing once. Sequences were derived from cultured PBMCs, sampled from culture after CMV antigen stimulation. The chain employs TRBV4-3 and TRBJ2-7; no firm D call. This receptor was obtained from a human donor in good health (CMV status not recorded). Some clones in this sample may be carry-over from other donors' samples. CDR3 loop: CASSQGSVVYHEQYV. In DNA, the CDR3 is TGCGCCAGCAGCCAAGGGAGCGTGGTGTATCACGAGCAGTACGTC.